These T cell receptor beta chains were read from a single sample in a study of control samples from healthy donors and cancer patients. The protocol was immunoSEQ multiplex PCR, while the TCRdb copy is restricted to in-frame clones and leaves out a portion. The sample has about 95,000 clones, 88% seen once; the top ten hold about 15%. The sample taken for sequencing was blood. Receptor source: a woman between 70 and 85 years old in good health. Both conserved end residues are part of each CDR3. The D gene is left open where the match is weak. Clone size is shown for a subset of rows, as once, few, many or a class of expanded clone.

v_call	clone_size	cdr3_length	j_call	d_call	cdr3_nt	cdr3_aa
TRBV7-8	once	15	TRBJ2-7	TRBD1	TGTGCCAGCAGCTTAGCGACAGGGAGAGTATACGAGCAGTACTTC	CASSLATGRVYEQYF
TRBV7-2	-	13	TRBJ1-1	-	TGTGCCAGCAGTTTTACTCCCGCGGCTGAAGCTTTCTTT	CASSFTPAAEAFF
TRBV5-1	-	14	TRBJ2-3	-	TGCGCCAGCAGCTTGGCGGGGGGCACAGATACGCAGTATTTT	CASSLAGGTDTQYF
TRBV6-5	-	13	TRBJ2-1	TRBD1	TGTGCCAGCAGCGGACAGGGGAGGAATGAGCAGTTCTTC	CASSGQGRNEQFF
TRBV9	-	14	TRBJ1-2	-	TGTGCCAGCAGCGCCCTTACAGGGAACTATGGCTACACCTTC	CASSALTGNYGYTF
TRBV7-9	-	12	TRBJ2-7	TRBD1	TGTGCCAGCCGGGACAGATACTACGAGCAGTACTTC	CASRDRYYEQYF
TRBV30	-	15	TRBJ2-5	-	TGTGCCTGGAGTGTCGGATCTCTGGTACAAGAGACCCAGTACTTC	CAWSVGSLVQETQYF
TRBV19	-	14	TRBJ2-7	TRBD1	TGTGCCAGTAGCCTGACAGGGGCAAACTACGAGCAGTACTTC	CASSLTGANYEQYF
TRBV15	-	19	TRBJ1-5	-	TGTGCCACCAGCAGAGATCGGATCAGGGGCACTTATAGCAATCAGCCCCAGCATTTT	CATSRDRIRGTYSNQPQHF
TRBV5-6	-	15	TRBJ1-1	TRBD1	TGTGCCAGCAGCTGGGGGACAGGGGCGAACACTGAAGCTTTCTTT	CASSWGTGANTEAFF
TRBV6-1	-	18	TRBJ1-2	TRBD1	TGTGCCAGCAGTGTTTACCTGGGACAGGGGTTTTTTAACTATGGCTACACCTTC	CASSVYLGQGFFNYGYTF
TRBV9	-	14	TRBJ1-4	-	TGTGCCAGCAGCGTACAGGCAACTAATGAAAAACTGTTTTTT	CASSVQATNEKLFF
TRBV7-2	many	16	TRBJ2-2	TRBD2	TGTGCCAGCAGCTTAGAGGGCGGGAGAAGTGCCGGGGAGCTGTTTTTT	CASSLEGGRSAGELFF
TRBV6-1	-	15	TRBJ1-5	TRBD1	TGTGCCAGCAGTGACCGGACAGGGCTTAATCAGCCCCAGCATTTT	CASSDRTGLNQPQHF
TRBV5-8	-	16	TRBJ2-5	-	TGTGCCAGCAGCCCCGGGGCAAATCTATACCAAGAGACCCAGTACTTC	CASSPGANLYQETQYF
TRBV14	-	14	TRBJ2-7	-	TGTGCCAGCAGCCAAAGGCGGCAGGGCAACGAGCAGTACTTC	CASSQRRQGNEQYF
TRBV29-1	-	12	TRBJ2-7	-	TGCAGCGTTAGACTTGGGTCCTACGAGCAGTACTTC	CSVRLGSYEQYF
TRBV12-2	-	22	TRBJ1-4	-	TGTGCAAGTCGCTTAGTCTATAGGCGGGAGGACCGCCAAAATGGTGGAAATGAAAAACTGTTTTTT	CASRLVYRREDRQNGGNEKLFF
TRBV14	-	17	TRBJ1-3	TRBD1	TGTGCCAGCAGCCAAGCCGAGGGACAGCCATCTGGAAACACCATATATTTT	CASSQAEGQPSGNTIYF
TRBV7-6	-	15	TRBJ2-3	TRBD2	TGTGCCAGCAGCCTCGAGCGGGGCCGAACAGATACGCAGTATTTT	CASSLERGRTDTQYF
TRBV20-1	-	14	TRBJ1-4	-	TGCAGTGCTAGTGAGGGGGCAACTAATGAAAAACTGTTTTTT	CSASEGATNEKLFF
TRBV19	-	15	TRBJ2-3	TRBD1	TGTGCCAGTAGACAGGGGGCTGGGAGCACAGATACGCAGTATTTT	CASRQGAGSTDTQYF
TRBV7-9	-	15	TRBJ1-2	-	TGTGCCAGCAGCTCACAGGGTTACCTTAACTATGGCTACACCTTC	CASSSQGYLNYGYTF
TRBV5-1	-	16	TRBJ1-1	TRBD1	TGCGCCAGCAGGGGGTCAGGGGACAGCTGGAACACTGAAGCTTTCTTT	CASRGSGDSWNTEAFF
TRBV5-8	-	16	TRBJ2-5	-	TGTGCCAGCAGCTCGCCGCTGGACAGCTTCCAAGAGACCCAGTACTTC	CASSSPLDSFQETQYF
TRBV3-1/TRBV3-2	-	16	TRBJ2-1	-	TGTGCCAGCAGCCAAGTAGGAGGTCCTCGGTACAATGAGCAGTTCTTC	CASSQVGGPRYNEQFF